One and the same sample provided the 24 T cell receptor beta chains below, sequenced in a study of T cells of healthy individuals. TCRdb re-analysed the 5' RACE reads in MiXCR, keeping a single row per CDR3 protein. The profile shows around 63,000 distinct CDR3 sequences, 15% to 20% of them singletons. The receptor set was obtained from a human donor in good health.

The chain combines TRBV12-3 or TRBV12-4 with TRBJ2-2; D might be TRBD2 (5 bases). The V end lost 6 bases, the J end lost 0 bases, and 8 bases lay between the germline ends. This CDR3 contains 14 residues. The CDR3 loop reads CASRALANTGELFF. The CDR3 DNA reads TGTGCCAGCAGGGCACTAGCGAACACCGGGGAGCTGTTTTTT.

The chain employs TRBV12-3 or TRBV12-4 and TRBJ2-2, with 8 bases fitting TRBD1. This CDR3 region has 14 residues. V lost 5 bases and J lost 7; bases outside the gene matches: 6. The CDR3 region is CASSTNTGGGELFF. In nucleotides, the CDR3 is TGTGCCAGCAGTACTAATACAGGGGGCGGGGAGCTGTTTTTT.

This clonotype was detected only a few times. The V gene is TRBV10-3, the J gene TRBJ2-7; 7 bases are shared with TRBD2. Germline assignment: CDR1 ENHRY and CDR2 SYGVKD. The CDR3 extends over 11 amino acids. The V gene end was trimmed by 8 bases and the J gene end by 6 bases; junction bases not matched to a gene: 4. CDR3 residues: CAIGRAVEQYF. In nucleotides, the CDR3 is TGTGCCATCGGGAGGGCCGTCGAGCAGTACTTC.

There are a few counts of this clonotype. This chain connects TRBV28 to TRBJ2-1; no definite D call. The ends were cut back, 7 bases at V and 9 bases at J, with 19 bases in the middle. Germline CDR1 reads MDHEN; CDR2 reads SYDVKM. CDR3 length: 14 residues. The chain's CDR3 is CASIVRYGDGEQFF. Here the CDR3 DNA reads TGTGCCAGCATAGTTCGGTACGGCGACGGTGAGCAGTTCTTC.

The table lists this clonotype with many counts. The V call is TRBV18, the J call TRBJ1-5; tentative D call: TRBD1 (6 bases). The CDR3 totals 14 residues. Germline V gives CDR1 KGHSH, CDR2 LQKENI. V lost 6 bases and J lost 4, with 13 bases in between. DNA for the CDR3: TGTGCCAGCTCCGACGGGACACCTAATCAGCCCCAGCATTTT. Translating gives CASSDGTPNQPQHF.

Many counts were recorded for this clonotype. The V and J genes are TRBV29-1 and TRBJ2-3, with TRBD2 identical over 9 bases. This CDR3 spans 14 amino acids. CDR1 and CDR2 (germline): SQVTM, ANQGSEA. With V trimmed by 8 bases and J by 7 bases, 13 bases remained unmatched. CDR3 nucleotide sequence: TGCAGCCCCCCGACTAGCGGTGCGAGGAATACGCAGTATTTT. Protein sequence: CSPPTSGARNTQYF.

There are many counts of this clonotype. The gene calls are TRBV6-1 and TRBJ2-7; 9 bases fit TRBD2. The V segment lost 1 base and the J segment 3 bases; nucleotides outside the gene matches: 7. From germline, CDR1 is MNHNS and CDR2 SASEGT. This CDR3 contains 16 residues. CDR3 sequence reads: CASSEDYSGGNYEQYF. CDR3 bases: TGTGCCAGCAGTGAAGATTATAGCGGGGGCAACTACGAGCAGTACTTC.

This clonotype was seen repeatedly, ten times or more. V and J are TRBV28 and TRBJ2-1; the D is unclear. V lost 7 bases, J lost 2 bases, and 15 bases lay in between. The germline gives CDR1 MDHEN, CDR2 SYDVKM. The CDR3 runs 15 residues. CDR3 sequence (DNA): TGTGCCAGCAAGAGTGCTTTTGTCCCCTACAATGAGCAGTTCTTC. It is translated as CASKSAFVPYNEQFF. The variable domain in full, with the rest retrieved from reference TRBV28 and TRBJ2-1, is DVKVTQSSRYLVKRTGEKVFLECVQDMDHENMFWYRQDPGLGLRLIYFSYDVKMKEKGDIPEGYSVSREKKERFSLILESASTNQTSMYLCASKSAFVPYNEQFFGPGTRLTVL.

The chain recombines TRBV7-2 with TRBJ1-3; maybe TRBD1 (6 bases). Germline CDR1 and CDR2: SGHTA and FQGNSA. CDR3 length: 14 amino acids. The V end lost 6 bases, the J end lost 5 bases, and 14 bases lay between the germline ends. The CDR3 region is CASRMGGGRNTIYF. Here the CDR3 DNA reads TGTGCCAGCAGGATGGGAGGGGGTCGAAACACCATATATTTT.

The rearrangement joins TRBV28 to TRBJ1-6; D ambiguous. Germline loops: CDR1 MDHEN, CDR2 SYDVKM. The CDR3 runs to 14 residues. The V end was cut by 3 bases, the J end by 7 bases, with 10 bases between. CDR3 region: CASSLGDLNSPLHF. The DNA for the CDR3 is TGTGCCAGCAGTTTGGGAGATTTGAATTCACCCCTCCACTTT.

This clonotype occurred a few times. This chain connects TRBV5-5 to TRBJ1-1; D is unclear. The ends were cut back, 4 bases at V and 4 bases at J, with 5 bases in the middle. The CDR3 covers 11 residues. Germline V lookup: CDR1 SGHKS, CDR2 YYEKEE (reference sequence). The CDR3 is CASSHGTEAFF. The CDR3 bases are TGTGCCAGCAGCCATGGCACTGAAGCTTTCTTT.

The table lists this clonotype with a few counts. The rearrangement uses TRBV12-3 or TRBV12-4 and TRBJ1-3; TRBD1 is a possible D gene (5 bases). Deletions cut 6 bases from V and 0 bases from J, with 12 bases between. This CDR3 spans 15 amino acids. The CDR3 DNA sequence: TGTGCCAGCAGGGGGGAGGGACCCTCTGGAAACACCATATATTTT. Translation: CASRGEGPSGNTIYF.

The rearrangement joins TRBV4-1 to TRBJ2-7, with TRBD2 matching 8 bases. The CDR3 totals 16 residues. V shed 1 base, J shed 2 bases, and the junction held 7 bases outside the gene matches. Germline CDR1 and CDR2: MGHRA and YSYEKL. CDR3 loop: CASSQARRAGAYEQYF. As DNA, the CDR3 is TGCGCCAGCAGCCAAGCAAGGAGAGCGGGAGCCTACGAGCAGTACTTC.

This clonotype occurred many times. The chain combines TRBV29-1 with TRBJ1-2; possibly TRBD1 for D (5 bases). The germline V gene has CDR1 SQVTM and CDR2 ANQGSEA. With 7 bases removed from V and 4 bases from J, the gap between germline ends came to 16 bases. This CDR3 has 13 residues. CDR3 amino acids: CSAAGLSSYGYTF. The CDR3 DNA follows: TGCAGCGCCGCGGGGCTATCCTCCTATGGCTACACCTTC.

The rearrangement uses TRBV10-3 and TRBJ1-2; maybe TRBD1 (5 bases). Germline V CDR1 and CDR2: ENHRY, SYGVKD. V was shortened by 7 bases and J by 3 bases, with 9 bases between the two germline ends. The CDR3 is 12 residues long. CDR3 protein: CAIKGRDYGYTF. Here the CDR3 DNA reads TGTGCCATCAAGGGCAGGGACTATGGCTACACCTTC.

This clonotype was counted a few times. The rearrangement links TRBV10-3 to TRBJ2-3; 7 bases fit TRBD2. The germline V gene encodes CDR1 ENHRY and CDR2 SYGVKD. The junction had 15 bases not matched to a gene; V was cut back by 10 bases and J by 14 bases. The CDR3 sequence is 12 residues long. This chain's CDR3 is CATKGTNLLWYF. CDR3 bases: TGTGCCACCAAGGGGACTAACCTCCTCTGGTATTTT.

Comment on this clonotype: This likely comes from a read error, as the CDR3 has no conserved phenylalanine or tryptophan at its end. The V call is TRBV5-4, the J call TRBJ2-3, with D possibly TRBD1 on 6 matching bases. The V and J ends lost 0 bases and 3 bases respectively, with 14 bases between them. CDR3 length: 16 amino acids. CDR1 is SGHNT, CDR2 YYREEE, per germline (reference sequence). The CDR3 here is CASSLDSLRGTDTQYS. The CDR3 DNA sequence: TGTGCCAGCAGCTTGGATTCGTTGAGGGGGACAGATACGCAGTATTCT.

This rearrangement joins TRBV4-1 to TRBJ2-1; a weak D match, TRBD1 (5 bases). V was trimmed by 1 base and J by 0 bases, leaving 10 bases between them. The CDR3 is made up of 16 amino acids. Germline V gene data show CDR1 as MGHRA and CDR2 as YSYEKL. The CDR3, as DNA: TGCGCCAGCAGCCAAGTGGGGCGGAACTCCTACAATGAGCAGTTCTTC. Translation: CASSQVGRNSYNEQFF.

In its sample, this clonotype was seen a few times. This chain links TRBV30 with TRBJ2-7; D is tentatively TRBD1 or TRBD2 (5 bases each). The CDR3 contains 12 residues. Germline assignment: CDR1 GTSNPN and CDR2 SVGIG (reference sequence). Between the trimmed V and J ends, which lost 4 bases and 3 bases, there was a span of 10 bases. CDR3 DNA sequence: TGTGCCTGGATGGGACGAGACTACGAGCAGTACTTC. It translates to CAWMGRDYEQYF.

This clonotype was observed at least ten times. The rearrangement uses TRBV12-3 or TRBV12-4 and TRBJ2-1; 10 bases line up with TRBD2. V lost 5 bases, J lost 4 bases, and 2 bases stayed unmatched. CDR3 length: 14 amino acids. The CDR3 sequence is CASSLLAGYNEQFF. The CDR3 bases are TGTGCCAGCAGTCTACTAGCGGGGTACAATGAGCAGTTCTTC.

The table lists this clonotype with many counts. The gene calls are TRBV6-4 and TRBJ1-5; no clear D. Germline CDR1 and CDR2: MRHNA and SNTAGT. The CDR3 contains 15 residues. V lost 5 bases, J lost 0 bases, and 11 bases lay in between. CDR3 residues: CASSPRHDSNQPQHF. In DNA form, the CDR3 reads TGTGCCAGCAGTCCCCGACACGATAGCAATCAGCCCCAGCATTTT.

V and J are TRBV5-1 and TRBJ2-7, with 8 positions matching TRBD2. There are 15 residues in the CDR3. With 0 bases clipped from V and 2 bases from J, the junction kept 4 bases outside the gene matches. Per the germline V gene, CDR1 is SGHRS and CDR2 is YFSETQ. The DNA for the CDR3 is TGCGCCAGCAGCTTGGAAGCGGGAGCGGCCTACGAGCAGTACTTC. It is translated as CASSLEAGAAYEQYF.

This clonotype was seen more than once but under ten times. The chain joins TRBV27 to TRBJ1-5; D perhaps matches TRBD1 (6 bases). Per the germline V gene, CDR1 is MNHEY and CDR2 is SMNVEV (reference sequence). V was pared by 5 bases and J by 5 bases, with 10 bases between. There are 13 residues in the CDR3. The CDR3 sequence: CASSRDTYQPQHF. DNA of the CDR3: TGTGCCAGCAGTCGGGACACTTATCAGCCCCAGCATTTT.

This clonotype was seen many times. The chain recombines TRBV4-2 with TRBJ1-6; 7 nucleotides line up with TRBD1. The CDR3 runs to 14 residues. Unmatched junction bases numbered 2, after V lost 4 bases and J lost 5 bases. Germline V CDR1 and CDR2: LGHNA, YNFKEQ. CDR3 residues: CASSRDRDNSPLHF. As DNA, the CDR3 is TGTGCCAGCAGCCGGGACAGAGATAATTCACCCCTCCACTTT.